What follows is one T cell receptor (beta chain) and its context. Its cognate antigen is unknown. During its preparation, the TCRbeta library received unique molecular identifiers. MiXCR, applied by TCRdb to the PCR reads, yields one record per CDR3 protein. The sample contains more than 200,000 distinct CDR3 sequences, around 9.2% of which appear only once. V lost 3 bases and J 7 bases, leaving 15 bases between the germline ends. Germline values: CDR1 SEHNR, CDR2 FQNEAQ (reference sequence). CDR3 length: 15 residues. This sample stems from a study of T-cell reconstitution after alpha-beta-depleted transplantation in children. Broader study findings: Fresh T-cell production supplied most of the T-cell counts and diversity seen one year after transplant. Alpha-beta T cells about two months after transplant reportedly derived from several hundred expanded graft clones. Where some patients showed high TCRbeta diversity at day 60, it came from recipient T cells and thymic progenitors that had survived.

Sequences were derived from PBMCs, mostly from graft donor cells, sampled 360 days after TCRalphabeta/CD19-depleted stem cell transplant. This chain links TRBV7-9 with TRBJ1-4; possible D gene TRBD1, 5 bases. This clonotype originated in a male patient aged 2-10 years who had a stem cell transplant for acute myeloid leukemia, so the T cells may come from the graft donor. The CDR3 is CASSLVSTAFEKLFF. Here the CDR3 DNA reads TGTGCCAGCAGCTTGGTGTCGACAGCGTTTGAAAAACTGTTTTTT.